A single sample is the source of the 8 T cell receptor beta chains below, sequenced in a study of T cell clonotyping in hematopoietic cell transplantation. TCRdb's table, derived via immunoSEQ multiplex PCR, lists solely in-frame clones and lacks some. This repertoire shows 15,000 to 20,000 clones, around 90% found once; its top ten account for approximately 5%. Material for sequencing was peripheral blood mononuclear cells. The source of these receptors is a man in his forties in good health. Some clones in this sample may be carry-over from other donors' samples.

This clone turned up a few times. This chain joins TRBV4-3 and TRBJ2-7; 10 bases match TRBD1. V lost 5 bases, J lost 3 bases, and 10 bases stayed unmatched. Germline V gene lookup returns CDR1 LGHNA and CDR2 YSLEER. The CDR3 is 16 residues long. As DNA, the CDR3 is TGCGCCAGCAGCACTTCCCTGGGACAGGGGTTCTACGAGCAGTACTTC. It codes for CASSTSLGQGFYEQYF.

CDR3 nucleotide sequence: TGTGCCATTCCGGGACGGCGGGCCTTCTACAATGAGCAGTTCTTC. It codes for CAIPGRRAFYNEQFF. The chain employs TRBV25-1 and TRBJ2-1; TRBD1 or TRBD2 may be the D gene (5 bases each). CDR1 and CDR2 (germline): MGHDK, SYGVNS. Trimming left V 10 bases short and J 3 bases short, with 19 bases between. The CDR3 is made up of 15 amino acids.

This clone was counted once. CDR3: CASSWGQGQETQYF. DNA for the CDR3: TGCGCCAGCAGCTGGGGACAGGGGCAAGAGACCCAGTACTTC. The chain is built from TRBV5-1 and TRBJ2-5, with 10 bases lining up with TRBD1. This CDR3 region has 14 residues. Losses at the gene ends were 3 bases for V and 2 bases for J; bases not matched to a gene: 1. Germline V CDR1 and CDR2: SGHRS, YFSETQ.

This chain joins TRBV19 and TRBJ2-7; TRBD1 aligns across 9 bases. CDR3 length: 14 residues. Germline values: CDR1 LNHDA, CDR2 SQIVND (reference sequence). V shed 5 bases, J shed 5 bases, and the junction held 7 bases outside the gene matches. The CDR3: CASSLPGTGNEQYF. The CDR3 nucleotides are TGTGCCAGTAGTCTGCCGGGGACAGGGAACGAGCAGTACTTC.

The rearrangement joins TRBV29-1 to TRBJ1-1; the match to TRBD1 covers 11 bases. The CDR3 loop spans 19 amino acids. The germline V gene encodes CDR1 SQVTM and CDR2 ANQGSEA. CDR3 bases: TGCACCCCCGGCCCCCCCACCGGGACAGGGGGTAGGGGTGGCACTGAAGCTTTCTTT. This codes for CTPGPPTGTGGRGGTEAFF. Drawing the rest from reference TRBV29-1 and TRBJ1-1, the complete variable domain is SAVISQKPSRDICQRGTSLTIQCQVDSQVTMMFWYRQQPGQSLTLIATANQGSEATYESGFVIDKFPISRPNLTFSTLTVSNMSPEDSSIYLCTPGPPTGTGGRGGTEAFFGQGTRLTVV.

The chain recombines TRBV6-5 with TRBJ2-7, with no clear D. Germline lookup yields CDR1 MNHEY and CDR2 SVGAGI. V lost 7 bases to trimming and J lost 0 bases, with 13 bases between them. The CDR3 is made up of 14 amino acids. The CDR3 DNA reads as TGTGCCAGCAAGAGGTCAGAAAGCTCCTACGAGCAGTACTTC. Its translation: CASKRSESSYEQYF.

V usage is TRBV7-2 and J usage is TRBJ2-2; no firm D call. V was cut by 3 bases and J by 4 bases, with 3 bases left in between. Germline values: CDR1 SGHTA, CDR2 FQGNSA. The CDR3 extends over 12 amino acids. In DNA, the CDR3 is TGTGCCAGCAGCTTGTCCACCGGGGAGCTGTTTTTT. As protein: CASSLSTGELFF.

Only one count was recorded for this clone. The rearrangement joins TRBV11-2 to TRBJ2-7, with D perhaps matching TRBD1 or TRBD2 (5 bases each). With 6 bases removed from V and 2 bases from J, the gap between germline ends came to 20 bases. The germline V gene encodes CDR1 SGHAT and CDR2 FQNNGV. CDR3 size: 16 residues. The CDR3 is CASRREGGQDTYEQYF. For the CDR3, the DNA is TGTGCCAGCAGGCGAGAGGGTGGACAAGATACCTACGAGCAGTACTTC.